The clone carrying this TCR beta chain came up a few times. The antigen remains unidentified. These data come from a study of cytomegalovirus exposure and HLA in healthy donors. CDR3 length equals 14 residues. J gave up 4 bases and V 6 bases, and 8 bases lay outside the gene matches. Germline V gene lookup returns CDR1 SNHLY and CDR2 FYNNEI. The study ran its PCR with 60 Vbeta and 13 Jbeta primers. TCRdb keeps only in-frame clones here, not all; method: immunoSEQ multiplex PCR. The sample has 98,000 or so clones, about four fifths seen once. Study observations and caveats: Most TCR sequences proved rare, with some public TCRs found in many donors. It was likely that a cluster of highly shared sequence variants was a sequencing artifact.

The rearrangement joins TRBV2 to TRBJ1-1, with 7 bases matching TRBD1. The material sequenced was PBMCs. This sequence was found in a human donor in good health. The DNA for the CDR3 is TGTGCCAGCAGGCAAACAGGGGCGTCCACTGAAGCTTTCTTT. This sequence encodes CASRQTGASTEAFF.